This entry lists 25 T cell receptor beta chains sequenced from one sample in a study of T cell responses to AZD1222 COVID-19 vaccine. This table comes from immunoSEQ multiplex PCR, and its TCRdb copy is limited to in-frame clones, with some not included. Here the sample spans around 130,000 clones, around 90% being singletons. This specimen was peripheral blood, taken 28 days after the second AZD1222 dose. The receptor source for this set is an adult who received the AZD1222 COVID-19 vaccine.

The rearrangement links TRBV5-1 to TRBJ2-7; D possibly matches TRBD1 or TRBD2 (5 bases each). The CDR3 totals 16 residues. The ends were cut back, 0 bases at V and 0 bases at J, with 13 bases in the middle. Germline V gene data show CDR1 as SGHRS and CDR2 as YFSETQ. The CDR3 here is CASSLVSGTASYEQYF. Written as DNA, the CDR3 is TGCGCCAGCAGCTTGGTTTCCGGGACGGCCTCCTACGAGCAGTACTTC. Full variable domain (remainder filled in from reference TRBV5-1 and TRBJ2-7): KAGVTQTPRYLIKTRGQQVTLSCSPISGHRSVSWYQQTPGQGLQFLFEYFSETQRNKGNFPGRFSGRQFSNSRSEMNVSTLELGDSALYLCASSLVSGTASYEQYFGPGTRLTVT.

This clone was counted between two and nine times. The genes are TRBV24-1 and TRBJ1-5; D not resolved. CDR3 length: 14 residues. Between the trimmed V and J ends, which lost 5 bases and 0 bases, there was a span of 7 bases. From germline, CDR1 is KGHDR and CDR2 SFDVKD. The CDR3 reads CATSVGNSNQPQHF. CDR3 nucleotides: TGTGCCACCAGTGTTGGAAATAGCAATCAGCCCCAGCATTTT.

The gene calls are TRBV15 and TRBJ1-3; tentatively, D is TRBD1 (5 bases). The CDR3 contains 16 residues. The V and J ends lost 4 bases and 7 bases respectively, with 20 bases between them. The germline V gene encodes CDR1 LNHNV and CDR2 YYDKDF (reference sequence). CDR3 DNA: TGTGCCACCAGCATTGGATCTGGGGGGAAGGGGAACACCATATATTTT. Protein sequence: CATSIGSGGKGNTIYF.

J is TRBJ2-3 and V is TRBV11-2; D is possibly TRBD1 (6 bases). This CDR3 is built from 14 residues. The V gene lost 2 bases and the J gene lost 6 bases, with 12 bases spanning the gap. In germline, CDR1 is SGHAT, CDR2 FQNNGV. The CDR3 DNA reads as TGTGCCAGCAGCTTAAGACAGGTGGGGGATACGCAGTATTTT. Protein product: CASSLRQVGDTQYF.

The V call is TRBV6-6, the J call TRBJ1-2; 8 nucleotides line up with TRBD1. J was trimmed by 4 bases and V by 5 bases; bases with no gene match: 9. The CDR3 contains 15 residues. In germline, CDR1 is MNHNY, CDR2 SVGAGI (reference sequence). CDR3 DNA: TGTGCCAGCAGTCCCCGACAGGGGATGGGCTATGGCTACACCTTC. Protein product: CASSPRQGMGYGYTF.

This clone has more than one count but fewer than ten. The chain combines TRBV7-6 with TRBJ1-2, with 8 bases identical to TRBD1. Trimming at V came to 5 bases and at J to 0 bases, leaving 11 bases not matched to a gene. This CDR3 is built from 17 residues. The germline V gene encodes CDR1 SGHVS and CDR2 FNYEAQ. The CDR3: CASSLNEGQASNYGYTF. CDR3 in DNA: TGTGCCAGCAGCCTAAACGAGGGACAGGCCTCTAACTATGGCTACACCTTC.

The rearrangement joins TRBV9 to TRBJ2-7, with TRBD1 matching over 9 bases. Germline CDR1 is SGDLS and CDR2 is YYNGEE. This CDR3 spans 14 amino acids. V trimming: 4 bases; J trimming: 6 bases; junction bases outside the gene matches: 8. The CDR3 nucleotides are TGTGCCAGCAGCCCCCCCGGGACAGGGTCCGAGCAGTACTTC. This codes for CASSPPGTGSEQYF.

This chain joins TRBV19 and TRBJ1-5; TRBD1 agrees at 8 bases. Germline V gene lookup returns CDR1 LNHDA and CDR2 SQIVND (reference sequence). V lost 4 bases, J lost 7 bases, and 6 bases stayed unmatched. CDR3 length: 14 residues. CDR3 protein: CASSTDRGGQPQHF. As DNA, the CDR3 is TGTGCCAGTAGTACCGACAGGGGTGGACAGCCCCAGCATTTT.

This chain links TRBV29-1 with TRBJ1-2; the match to TRBD1 covers 7 bases. The ends lost 0 bases at V and 4 bases at J; junction bases unmatched: 5. Germline V gene data show CDR1 as SQVTM and CDR2 as ANQGSEA. There are 14 residues in the CDR3. The DNA for the CDR3 is TGCAGCGTTGAAGATGCCGCAGGGGGCTATGGCTACACCTTC. Encoded protein: CSVEDAAGGYGYTF.

V gene TRBV14 combines with J gene TRBJ1-1; D not resolved. The V gene lost 1 base and the J gene lost 9 bases, with 6 bases spanning the gap. The CDR3 sequence is 11 residues long. In germline, CDR1 is SGHDN, CDR2 FVKESK. The CDR3 spells CASSQGPQAFF. As DNA, the CDR3 is TGTGCCAGCAGCCAAGGCCCCCAAGCTTTCTTT.

This rearrangement joins TRBV30 to TRBJ1-1; 7 nucleotides align to TRBD1. Germline trimming cut 8 bases from V and 1 base from J; bases unmatched to any gene: 7. CDR3 length equals 13 residues. CDR1 is GTSNPN, CDR2 SVGIG, per germline (reference sequence). CDR3 loop: CAGEGASNTEAFF. CDR3 sequence (DNA): TGTGCCGGGGAGGGGGCATCGAACACTGAAGCTTTCTTT.

The J gene is TRBJ2-1, the V gene TRBV11-3; TRBD2 matches at 11 bases. The V segment lost 4 bases and the J segment 4 bases; nucleotides outside the gene matches: 0. Germline V gene data show CDR1 as SGHNT and CDR2 as YENEEA. The CDR3 loop spans 14 amino acids. CDR3 bases: TGTGCCAGCAGCTCTAGCGGGGGGTACAATGAGCAGTTCTTC. Encoded protein: CASSSSGGYNEQFF.

This clone was recorded a few times. The V and J genes are TRBV7-2 and TRBJ2-2; TRBD2 matches 10 bases. V lost 2 bases to trimming and J lost 5 bases; unmatched junction nucleotides: 14. CDR1 and CDR2 from the germline V gene are SGHTA and FQGNSA. The CDR3 is made up of 19 amino acids. The CDR3 nucleotides are TGTGCCAGCAGCTTAAGCAGGGCGAAGCGGGGGGGTCGAACCGGGGAGCTGTTTTTT. Translation: CASSLSRAKRGGRTGELFF.

This sequence joins TRBV28 and TRBJ1-2, with a weak D call TRBD1 (5 bases). The CDR3 extends over 16 amino acids. The V and J ends lost 3 bases and 7 bases respectively, with 21 bases between them. The germline CDR1 and CDR2 sequences are MDHEN and SYDVKM. CDR3 in amino acids: CASSFRQGNNLGGYTF. The CDR3 coding sequence is TGTGCCAGCAGTTTCCGGCAGGGTAATAACCTTGGTGGCTACACCTTC.

This rearrangement joins TRBV5-5 to TRBJ2-1; a possible D gene is TRBD2 (6 bases). The CDR3 has 13 amino acids. Germline V gives CDR1 SGHKS, CDR2 YYEKEE (reference sequence). V was clipped by 0 bases and J by 10 bases, with 11 bases between them. CDR3 region: CASSLEEGPEQFF. CDR3 nucleotide sequence: TGTGCCAGCAGCTTGGAGGAGGGACCCGAGCAGTTCTTC.

This rearrangement joins TRBV11-3 to TRBJ2-7; D might be TRBD2 (6 bases). Germline CDR1 and CDR2: SGHNT and YENEEA. The CDR3 spans 12 residues. Trimming took off 3 bases at V and 3 bases at J, with 6 bases between the two ends. The CDR3 sequence is CASSFGGYEQYF. DNA of the CDR3: TGTGCCAGCAGCTTCGGGGGCTACGAGCAGTACTTC. Filled out from reference TRBV11-3 and TRBJ2-7, the complete variable domain reads EAGVVQSPRYKIIEKKQPVAFWCNPISGHNTLYWYLQNLGQGPELLIRYENEEAVDDSQLPKDRFSAERLKGVDSTLKIQPAELGDSAVYLCASSFGGYEQYFGPGTRLTVT.

This clone was detected once. V gene TRBV30 combines with J gene TRBJ1-3, with 9 bases that match TRBD1. The CDR3 covers 13 residues. Losses at the gene ends were 5 bases for V and 4 bases for J; bases not matched to a gene: 3. Germline V lookup: CDR1 GTSNPN, CDR2 SVGIG (reference sequence). The chain's CDR3 is CAWGTGTGNTIYF. The CDR3 DNA sequence: TGTGCCTGGGGGACAGGGACAGGAAACACCATATATTTT. The variable domain in full, with the rest retrieved from reference TRBV30 and TRBJ1-3, is SQTIHQWPATLVQPVGSPLSLECTVEGTSNPNLYWYRQAAGRGLQLLFYSVGIGQISSEVPQNLSASRPQDRQFILSSKKLLLSDSGFYLCAWGTGTGNTIYFGEGSWLTVV.

This chain's CDR3 is CASSLDRVPEQYF. For the CDR3, the DNA is TGTGCCAGCAGCTTGGACAGGGTGCCCGAGCAGTACTTC. The chain recombines TRBV28 with TRBJ2-7; 8 nucleotides match TRBD1. Germline trimming cut 6 bases from V and 6 bases from J; bases unmatched to any gene: 7. CDR3 length: 13 residues. Germline CDR1 is MDHEN and CDR2 is SYDVKM.

The chain has TRBV6-2 or TRBV6-3 and TRBJ1-1; D is unresolved. The V end lost 6 bases, the J end lost 1 base, and 9 bases lay between the germline ends. The CDR3 has 13 residues. CDR1 MNHEY and CDR2 SVGEGT come from the germline V gene. CDR3 sequence (DNA): TGTGCCAGCAGCCGACAAACGAACACTGAAGCTTTCTTT. Translation gives CASSRQTNTEAFF.

The chain links TRBV28 to TRBJ1-2; maybe TRBD1 (5 bases). Between the trimmed V and J ends, which lost 6 bases and 6 bases, there was a span of 11 bases. This CDR3 is built from 12 residues. Germline CDR1 is MDHEN and CDR2 is SYDVKM. The CDR3 DNA reads TGTGCCAGCAGCGGAGGACAAGATGGCTACACCTTC. Encoded protein: CASSGGQDGYTF.

The rearrangement uses TRBV5-1 and TRBJ1-5; D unresolved. The CDR3 runs to 13 residues. The V end lost 0 bases, the J end lost 6 bases, and 7 bases lay between the germline ends. Germline CDR1 is SGHRS and CDR2 is YFSETQ. CDR3 sequence: CASSLASGQPQHF. CDR3 sequence (DNA): TGCGCCAGCAGCTTGGCTTCGGGTCAGCCCCAGCATTTT. Based on the CDR3 plus reference TRBV5-1 and TRBJ1-5, the full variable domain is KAGVTQTPRYLIKTRGQQVTLSCSPISGHRSVSWYQQTPGQGLQFLFEYFSETQRNKGNFPGRFSGRQFSNSRSEMNVSTLELGDSALYLCASSLASGQPQHFGDGTRLSIL.

The chain is built from TRBV3-1 (or the pseudogene TRBV3-2) and TRBJ2-3, with 10 bases lining up with TRBD2. V dropped 6 bases and J dropped 5; count of bases not matched to a gene: 8. The CDR3 length is 15 residues. The germline V gene encodes CDR1 LGHDT and CDR2 YNNKEL (reference sequence). This CDR3 is CASRAGSGRVDTQYF. The CDR3, as DNA: TGTGCCAGCAGGGCGGGAAGCGGGAGGGTAGATACGCAGTATTTT.

This CDR3 is CASSLIGANEKLFF. CDR3 coding DNA: TGTGCCAGCAGCTTAATTGGGGCTAATGAAAAACTGTTTTTT. The chain uses TRBV7-8 and TRBJ1-4; no clear D. The CDR3 contains 14 residues. Between the trimmed V and J ends, which lost 2 bases and 3 bases, there was a span of 7 bases. From germline, CDR1 is SGHVS and CDR2 FQNEAQ.

This chain joins TRBV10-3 and TRBJ1-6; possibly TRBD1 for D (6 bases). V shed 3 bases and J shed 5 bases, with 8 bases lying between them. This CDR3 spans 14 amino acids. Looked up from germline, CDR1 is ENHRY and CDR2 is SYGVKD. The CDR3 region is CAISEGGNNSPLHF. In nucleotides, the CDR3 is TGTGCCATCAGTGAAGGGGGAAATAATTCACCCCTCCACTTT.

The CDR3 is CASSLALRQILNQPQHF. DNA for the CDR3: TGCGCCAGCAGCTTGGCCCTTCGACAGATATTAAATCAGCCCCAGCATTTT. V and J are TRBV5-1 and TRBJ1-5; TRBD1 is a possible D gene (5 bases). Germline-derived CDR1 and CDR2 are SGHRS and YFSETQ. The CDR3 is made up of 17 amino acids. V dropped 0 bases and J dropped 4 bases, with 17 bases sitting between them.